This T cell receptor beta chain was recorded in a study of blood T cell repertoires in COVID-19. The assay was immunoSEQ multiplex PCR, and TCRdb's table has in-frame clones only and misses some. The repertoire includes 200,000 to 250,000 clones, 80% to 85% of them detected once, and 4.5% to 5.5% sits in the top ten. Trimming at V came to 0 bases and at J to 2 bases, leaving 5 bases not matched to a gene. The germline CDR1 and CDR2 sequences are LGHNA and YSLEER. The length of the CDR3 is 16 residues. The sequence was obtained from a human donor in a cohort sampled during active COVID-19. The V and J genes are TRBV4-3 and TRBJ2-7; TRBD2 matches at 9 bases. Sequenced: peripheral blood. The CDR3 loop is CASSQDLAGSAYEQYF. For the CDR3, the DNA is TGCGCCAGCAGCCAAGACCTAGCGGGAAGCGCCTACGAGCAGTACTTC.